This T cell receptor beta chain is drawn from a study of CD8 T cells in Susac syndrome. Findings and limits, study-wide: As the study acknowledged, the number of individuals who were part of its TCR sequencing and HLA analysis was relatively small.

This clonotype was recorded once. Antigen specificity is unknown. This CDR3 contains 13 residues. Germline CDR1 LNHDA, CDR2 SQIVND (reference sequence). V was pared by 3 bases and J by 4 bases, with 9 bases between. Healthy donors acted as controls, with matching for age and sex. Negative isolation was applied to CD8+ and CD4+ T cells, and FACS enrichment was applied to TEMRA cells. Reverse transcription of roughly 0.45 to 1 ug RNA used random hexamers. Multiplex PCR with immunoSEQ amplified the TCR beta CDR3 across 54 Vbeta and 13 Jbeta. TCRdb passed the immunoSEQ multiplex PCR reads through MiXCR, listing each CDR3 protein once. The table includes about 190,000 distinct CDR3 sequences, roughly 94% detected once.

The rearrangement links TRBV19 to TRBJ1-2, with D possibly being TRBD1 (5 bases). The TCR originated in a human donor in good health. Sequencing used CD4+ T cells from PBMCs. The CDR3 coding sequence is TGTGCCAGTAGTATCGGGGGAGTCTATGGCTACACCTTC. It specifies CASSIGGVYGYTF.